The present T cell receptor beta chain was sequenced within a study of blood T cell repertoires in COVID-19. The V gene's germline CDR1 is SGHNT and CDR2 YYREEE (reference sequence). The ends lost 6 bases at V and 7 bases at J; junction bases unmatched: 7. This CDR3 is built from 14 residues. One Seattle source followed patients from active infection through their disease course. Clones were read by immunoSEQ multiplex PCR, and TCRdb kept only the in-frame ones, dropping some. The sample records around 330,000 clones, more than 70% being singletons. This clone occurred once. The specimen sequenced was peripheral blood. The TCR comes from a woman between 25 and 40 years old with COVID-19, enrolled during active disease. The J gene is TRBJ2-2, the V gene TRBV5-4, with 9 bases aligning to TRBD2. CDR3: CASKNSGGFGELFF. In nucleotides, the CDR3 is TGTGCCAGCAAGAATAGCGGGGGTTTCGGGGAGCTGTTTTTT.